This is a list of T cell receptor beta chains from one sample in a study of blood T cells in healthy people across ages. TCRdb reanalysed the 5' RACE reads using MiXCR and keeps one entry per CDR3 protein. The data show about 1.4 million distinct CDR3 sequences, with around 59% seen just once and 6.5% to 8% held by the top ten. Material: blood. Receptor source: a man aged 18 to 30 in good health. CDR3s include the opening cysteine and the closing phenylalanine or tryptophan. Each record gives: D gene, V gene, clone size, J gene, CDR3 protein, CDR3 DNA. The D gene is left open where the match is weak. The listing skips clone size in some rows; elsewhere it reads once, few, many or a size class.

TRBD1,TRBV20-1,.,TRBJ1-6,CSASPTGTGNSPLHF,TGCAGTGCTAGTCCGACCGGGACAGGGAATTCACCCCTCCACTTT
TRBD1,TRBV20-1,once,TRBJ2-7,CSARDMDRGYPEQYF,TGCAGTGCTAGAGATATGGACAGGGGATATCCCGAGCAGTACTTC
TRBD1,TRBV2,.,TRBJ2-1,CASSPGQGWREQFF,TGTGCCAGCAGCCCAGGACAGGGTTGGAGGGAGCAGTTCTTC
.,TRBV4-3,.,TRBJ2-6,CASSQVPGPSPGANVLTF,TGCGCCAGCAGCCAAGTCCCGGGTCCCTCCCCTGGGGCCAACGTCCTGACTTTC
TRBD1,TRBV4-1,few,TRBJ1-2,CASSQPQGIGGYTF,TGCGCCAGCAGCCAACCACAGGGGATTGGTGGCTACACCTTC
TRBD2,TRBV27,.,TRBJ2-2,CASSQDLAGGPDTGELFF,TGTGCCAGCAGCCAGGACCTAGCGGGAGGGCCGGACACCGGGGAGCTGTTTTTT
.,TRBV12-3/TRBV12-4,few,TRBJ2-1,CASTRGAGTYNEQFF,TGTGCCAGCACCAGGGGGGCGGGAACCTACAATGAGCAGTTCTTC
TRBD2,TRBV20-1,.,TRBJ2-1,CSARDLLRTSVYNEQFF,TGCAGTGCTAGAGATCTCCTGCGGACTAGCGTATACAATGAGCAGTTCTTC
TRBD1,TRBV27,.,TRBJ1-2,CASSPDLGDSGYTF,TGTGCCAGCAGTCCCGATCTGGGGGACAGTGGCTACACCTTC
.,TRBV5-1,many,TRBJ2-5,CASSLGQIQETQYF,TGCGCCAGCAGCCTCGGACAGATCCAAGAGACCCAGTACTTC
TRBD1,TRBV5-1,.,TRBJ2-7,CASSLEGQVNYEQYF,TGCGCCAGCAGCTTGGAGGGACAGGTTAACTACGAGCAGTACTTC
.,TRBV20-1,many,TRBJ1-5,CSALKPGNQPQHF,TGCAGTGCCTTGAAGCCCGGCAATCAGCCCCAGCATTTT
.,TRBV20-1,few,TRBJ1-1,CSARGNTLNTEAFF,TGCAGTGCTAGGGGTAACACCTTGAACACTGAAGCTTTCTTT
TRBD1,TRBV10-3,few,TRBJ2-1,CAIRTDRDEQFF,TGTGCCATCAGGACTGACAGGGACGAGCAGTTCTTC
.,TRBV3-1,few,TRBJ2-6,CASSPIYGGADVSGANVLTF,TGTGCCAGCAGCCCGATTTATGGGGGGGCCGACGTCTCTGGGGCCAACGTCCTGACTTTC